Listed here is a single TCR beta chain. Its antigen is undetermined. Naive CD8 cells, CD45RO-negative and positively selected for CCR7, excluded terminally differentiated effector memory CD45RA+ cells. Roughly 27,000 T cell genomes, or about 190 ng DNA, went into the sorted-subset replicate PCRs. Original data processing: ImmunoSEQ gave junction-only sequences without quality scores, so filtering differed. The data were produced by immunoSEQ multiplex PCR, yet TCRdb's version contains in-frame clones alone and is incomplete. V, J and clone size derive from that table, while D and trimming were established from the DNA sequence. The table records about 2 million clones, about 95% of them present only once. This specimen belongs to a study of shared clonotypes between healthy human individuals. Findings of the study overall: Rarefaction curves obtained for sorted subsets showed sequencing incomplete despite large depth. Memory subsets had estimated richness that was generally smaller than that of naive subsets.

CDR1 MGHRA and CDR2 YSYEKL come from the germline V gene. With 1 base clipped from V and 8 bases from J, the junction kept 9 bases outside the gene matches. The CDR3 spans 16 residues. The specimen was naive CD8+ T cells sorted from blood. This receptor was identified in a man aged 18 to 30 in good health. This chain connects TRBV4-1 to TRBJ2-4, with 9 bases lining up with TRBD1. The CDR3 loop reads CASSQVPGQGLDIQYF. Written as DNA, the CDR3 is TGCGCCAGCAGCCAAGTACCGGGACAGGGTCTGGACATTCAGTACTTC.